This TCR beta chain was retrieved from a study of T cell responses to AZD1222 COVID-19 vaccine. The study, taken as a whole, reports: With dominance at 160-218 and 743-854, vaccine-associated CD4 TCRs spanned spike. A mostly white British donor set with more females was recruited, and clonal diversity was possibly underestimated.

For this clone: As yet, its antigen is unknown.

Profiled with immunoSEQ multiplex PCR; TCRdb holds only in-frame clones, not every one. The sample records 150,000 to 200,000 clones, 85% to 95% being singletons. In germline, CDR1 is SNHLY, CDR2 FYNNEI. The CDR3 is 15 amino acids. The ends lost 4 bases at V and 4 bases at J; junction bases unmatched: 4. This receptor was identified in an adult in good health. The sequencing used peripheral blood, collected on day 0 of AZD1222 vaccination. V gene TRBV2 combines with J gene TRBJ2-3; TRBD2 matches at 11 bases. Here the CDR3 DNA reads TGTGCCAGCAGTGTCCCACTAGCGGGGGCAGATACGCAGTATTTT. Residues: CASSVPLAGADTQYF.